Included here is one T cell receptor beta chain sequence, with context. Produced via immunoSEQ multiplex PCR; TCRdb's table is partial and in-frame only. This table has about 180,000 clones, just over 85% appearing once. This sample is drawn from a study of blood T cell repertoires in COVID-19. Material for sequencing was peripheral blood. This TCR was sampled from a man aged 50 to 60 with active or convalescent COVID-19.

CDR3 nucleotides: TGTGCCAGCACTCTAGGAAACACCGGGGAGCTGTTTTTT. Its protein is CASTLGNTGELFF. The rearrangement uses TRBV2 and TRBJ2-2; D ambiguous. Trimming took off 7 bases at V and 2 bases at J, with 8 bases between the two ends. This CDR3 contains 13 residues. Germline-derived CDR1 and CDR2 are SNHLY and FYNNEI.